This TCR beta chain was sequenced during a study of CD8 T cells in ankylosing spondylitis (dated by TCRdb to 2016 to 2017). In the study overall: To find TCR variants linked to disease, the study profiled T cell receptor beta repertoires in ankylosing spondylitis patients and healthy donors. The full study cohort was made up of about two dozen ankylosing spondylitis patients and more than 90 healthy donors. Peripheral blood was sampled, and synovial fluid was also collected from ankylosing spondylitis patients. Broad study findings and their caveats: A CD8+ phenotype was shown by the disease-linked clones, which were found at relatively low frequencies in peripheral blood. A TCR beta motif of about 8 highly homologous amino acid variants appeared characteristic of blood from ankylosing spondylitis patients. Some motif variants were previously reported in synovial fluid and blood of reactive arthritis patients, suggesting common disease-initiation mechanisms. According to the report, matched synovial fluid samples from ankylosing spondylitis patients were significantly enriched for the disease-linked clones.

For sequencing, an Illumina HiSeq 2500 was employed. Quantitative 5'-RACE with molecular barcodes was used to prepare TCR beta libraries. The authors' pipeline ran thus. To identify disease-linked TCR variants, a new computational method was used, one built on a probabilistic model of VDJ rearrangement. Using fastp trimming at Q25 and MiXCR clonotype assembly, TCRdb reanalyzed the public sequencing data and kept in-frame beta chains. Each entry is one CDR3 protein sequence, shown with its most common DNA and genes. The V and J calls and clone size are TCRdb's, not the authors'. A total of under 250,000 distinct CDR3 sequences appear in this sample, 10% to 13% of them only once. Jointly, the top ten make up approximately 2.5% of the sample. Of note for this clonotype: This clone's antigen is unknown. There are no base qualities to consult, and no much larger clone falls within one base.

The receptor was isolated from a male donor with ankylosing spondylitis or in good health (not recorded which). The sequenced sample consisted of blood, either unsorted or a sorted T cell fraction (not recorded which).

The DNA is TGTGCCAGCAGCCAAACGCTCCCGGGACTAGGAGGAACCGGGGAGCTGTTTTTT. Protein translation: CASSQTLPGLGGTGELFF. The chain is made from TRBV2 and TRBJ2-2, with TRBD2 identical over 8 junction bases. Taken from the germline V gene, the CDR1 and CDR2 loops are SNHLY and FYNNEI. The CDR3 has 18 amino acids, counting the end cysteine and phenylalanine. Left in the record is the CDR3 DNA by itself, 54 bases read in frame from the first base. From V the trimming removes 6 bases and from J it removes 5 bases, while the gene matches leave 17 bases of the junction unaccounted for.